These 2 T cell receptor beta chains share one sample of origin, sequenced in a study of cytomegalovirus exposure and HLA in healthy donors (dated by TCRdb to about 2017). The library was obtained by the immunoSEQ multiplex PCR assay. For the multiplex PCR, a mixture combining 60 forward primers for TCR Vbeta segments and 13 reverse primers for TCR Jbeta segments was used. The immuneACCESS repertoire file appears here via TCRdb, limited to in-frame rearrangements. These files lack a portion of the clones; in checked studies, under half of the deficit traces to unresolved V genes, and the cause of the others is not known. A total of approximately 130,000 clones appear in this sample, around nine tenths of them only once. 4% to 6.5% of the sample belongs to the ten largest clones. What was sequenced was PBMCs. The receptors stem from a woman aged 30 to 39 in good health and CMV-seronegative.

This chain uses TRBV7-9 with TRBJ1-1, with a tentative D call TRBD1 (6 bases). The CDR3 runs 14 residues. Germline V CDR1 and CDR2: SEHNR, FQNEAQ (reference sequence). V lost 5 bases to trimming and J lost 0 bases, with 10 bases between them. The CDR3 DNA follows: TGTGCCAGCAGCAAGGACAGTCTGAACACTGAAGCTTTCTTT. It is translated as CASSKDSLNTEAFF.

The rearrangement uses TRBV7-2 and TRBJ1-5, with unresolved D. Germline V gene lookup returns CDR1 SGHTA and CDR2 FQGNSA. The CDR3 contains 15 residues. V was clipped by 1 base and J by 5 bases, with 12 bases between them. The CDR3 nucleotides are TGTGCCAGCAGCTTAGTGCCCTACTCCTATCAGCCCCAGCATTTT. Residues: CASSLVPYSYQPQHF.